Listed below are T cell receptor beta chains from one sample, sequenced in a study of T cell responses to AZD1222 COVID-19 vaccine. The data were produced by immunoSEQ multiplex PCR, yet TCRdb's version contains in-frame clones alone and is incomplete. Here the sample spans 150,000 to 200,000 clones, around nine tenths being singletons. The sequences come from peripheral blood, collected on day 0 of AZD1222 vaccination. The receptor set was obtained from an adult in good health. Each CDR3 is given with its conserved first and last residue. The D gene is left open where the match is weak. Size is omitted from some rows. Given values are once, few, many or a class for expanded clones.

d_call j_call clone_size v_call cdr3_aa cdr3_nt
- TRBJ1-2 once TRBV3-1/TRBV3-2 CASSQGRSMGYGYTF TGTGCCAGCAGCCAAGGTAGATCAATGGGCTATGGCTACACCTTC
- TRBJ1-6 - TRBV5-8 CASSWRSYNSPLHF TGTGCCAGCAGTTGGAGATCCTATAATTCACCCCTCCACTTT
TRBD1 TRBJ2-2 - TRBV24-1 CATRGTGTGGHTGELFF TGTGCCACCAGGGGAACAGGGACAGGGGGCCACACCGGGGAGCTGTTTTTT
- TRBJ2-5 - TRBV5-1 CASSLMDGGETQYF TGCGCCAGCAGCCTTATGGACGGAGGGGAGACCCAGTACTTC
- TRBJ1-1 - TRBV3-1/TRBV3-2 CASSPRQETEAFF TGTGCCAGCAGCCCCCGGCAGGAAACTGAAGCTTTCTTT
- TRBJ1-1 - TRBV18 CASSPNYGGEAFF TGTGCCAGCTCACCGAATTACGGGGGTGAAGCTTTCTTT
- TRBJ1-3 - TRBV5-4 CASSLRGSGNTIYF TGTGCCAGCAGCTTGCGGGGCTCTGGAAACACCATATATTTT
- TRBJ2-1 - TRBV4-3 CASSQDLQPQVISYNEQFF TGCGCCAGCAGCCAAGATCTCCAACCGCAGGTGATCTCCTACAATGAGCAGTTCTTC
- TRBJ1-2 - TRBV11-2 CASSFSISDPDGYTF TGTGCCAGCAGCTTTTCAATCTCGGACCCCGACGGCTACACCTTC
- TRBJ2-1 - TRBV2 CASKVELYEQFF TGTGCCAGCAAGGTGGAATTATATGAGCAGTTCTTC
- TRBJ2-6 - TRBV5-6 CASIRDSGANVLTF TGTGCCAGCATCCGGGACTCTGGGGCCAACGTCCTGACTTTC
TRBD2 TRBJ2-4 - TRBV19 CASSIMSSGGLAKNIQYF TGTGCCAGTAGTATCATGTCTAGCGGGGGGCTAGCCAAAAACATTCAGTACTTC
- TRBJ2-5 few TRBV5-1 CASSLAGETQYF TGCGCCAGCAGCCTAGCAGGAGAGACCCAGTACTTC
- TRBJ1-4 - TRBV18 CASSPTGGEKLFF TGTGCCAGCTCACCAACTGGGGGGGAAAAACTGTTTTTT
- TRBJ2-7 - TRBV4-1 CASSRKQQGAEQYF TGCGCCAGCAGCCGAAAGCAACAGGGAGCCGAGCAGTACTTC
- TRBJ1-3 - TRBV28 CASTQPFRSYHTIYF TGTGCCAGCACCCAACCCTTCAGGTCCTATCACACCATATATTTT
TRBD1 TRBJ1-1 - TRBV28 CASSSPTGTGNTEAFF TGTGCCAGCAGTTCGCCTACCGGGACAGGGAACACTGAAGCTTTCTTT
- TRBJ1-2 - TRBV28 CASSSNYGYTF TGTGCCAGCAGCTCAAACTATGGCTACACCTTC
- TRBJ1-6 few TRBV5-1 CASSLGGSSGAPLHF TGCGCCAGCAGCTTGGGGGGATCTTCGGGAGCACCCCTCCACTTT
- TRBJ2-5 - TRBV28 CASSQSPPGIETQYF TGTGCCAGCAGTCAGAGTCCGCCGGGCATAGAGACCCAGTACTTC
- TRBJ1-2 - TRBV11-3 CASSSIGTRGYTF TGTGCCAGCAGTAGTATAGGGACTCGAGGCTACACCTTC
- TRBJ1-5 once TRBV6-5 CASSSGRSPGHGSQHF TGTGCCAGCAGTTCGGGCAGGTCCCCTGGTCACGGATCCCAGCATTTT
- TRBJ2-3 - TRBV6-5 CASSNTGAGDTQYF TGTGCCAGCAGTAACACGGGGGCCGGAGATACGCAGTATTTT
- TRBJ1-5 - TRBV5-1 CASSPGWDSNQPQHF TGCGCCAGCAGCCCCGGGTGGGATAGCAATCAGCCCCAGCATTTT
- TRBJ2-7 - TRBV9 CASSVEPVSYEQYF TGTGCCAGCAGCGTAGAGCCCGTATCCTACGAGCAGTACTTC
TRBD2 TRBJ2-7 - TRBV19 CASSPKRGGYEQYF TGTGCCAGTAGTCCCAAGCGGGGGGGCTACGAGCAGTACTTC